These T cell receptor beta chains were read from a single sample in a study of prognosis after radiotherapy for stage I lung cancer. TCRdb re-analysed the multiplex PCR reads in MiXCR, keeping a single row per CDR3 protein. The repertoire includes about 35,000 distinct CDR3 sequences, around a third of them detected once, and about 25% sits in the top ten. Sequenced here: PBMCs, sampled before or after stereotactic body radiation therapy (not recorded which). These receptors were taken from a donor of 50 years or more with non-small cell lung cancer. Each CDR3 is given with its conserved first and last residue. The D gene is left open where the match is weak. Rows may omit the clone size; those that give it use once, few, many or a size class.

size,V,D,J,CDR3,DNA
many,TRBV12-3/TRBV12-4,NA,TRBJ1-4,CASSFVANEKLFF,TGTGCCAGCAGTTTTGTCGCTAATGAAAAACTGTTTTTT
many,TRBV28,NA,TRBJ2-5,CASSRLAQGGRETQYF,TGTGCCAGCAGCCGACTGGCCCAGGGGGGGCGAGAGACCCAGTACTTC
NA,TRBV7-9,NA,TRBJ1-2,CASSLNRLYGYTF,TGTGCCAGCAGCCTGAACAGGCTCTATGGCTACACCTTC
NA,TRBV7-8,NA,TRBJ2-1,CASSPLVGEQFF,TGTGCCAGCAGCCCATTAGTGGGTGAGCAGTTCTTC
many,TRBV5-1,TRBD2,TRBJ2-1,CASSGLAGGNEQFF,TGCGCCAGCAGCGGACTAGCGGGGGGTAATGAGCAGTTCTTC
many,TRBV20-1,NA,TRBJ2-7,CSAREPGRMTYEQYF,TGCAGTGCTAGAGAGCCGGGACGGATGACCTACGAGCAGTACTTC
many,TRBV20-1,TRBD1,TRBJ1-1,CSARKDRAGTEAFF,TGCAGTGCTAGAAAAGACAGGGCAGGCACTGAAGCTTTCTTT
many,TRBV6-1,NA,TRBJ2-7,CACQGGDEQYF,TGTGCCTGCCAAGGGGGGGACGAGCAGTACTTC
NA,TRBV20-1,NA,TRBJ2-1,CSARSRARVTTYNEQFF,TGCAGTGCTAGATCCCGGGCCAGGGTTACTACCTACAATGAGCAGTTCTTC
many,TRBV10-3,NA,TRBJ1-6,CAISEMDYNSPLHF,TGTGCCATCAGTGAAATGGATTATAATTCACCCCTCCACTTT
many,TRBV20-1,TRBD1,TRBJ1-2,CSARGTGGNYGYTF,TGCAGTGCTAGAGGGACAGGAGGTAACTATGGCTACACCTTC
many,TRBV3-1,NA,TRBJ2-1,CATGGIGYEQFF,TGTGCCACCGGTGGGATTGGGTATGAGCAGTTCTTC
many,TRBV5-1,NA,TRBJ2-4,CASKTGGDSRIQYF,TGCGCCAGCAAAACAGGGGGGGACAGCAGGATTCAGTACTTC
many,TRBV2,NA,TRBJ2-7,CASTSPDEQYF,TGTGCCAGCACCTCCCCGGACGAGCAGTACTTC
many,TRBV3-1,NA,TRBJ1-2,CASSQDWRARGSPHYGYTF,TGTGCCAGCAGCCAAGATTGGAGGGCGCGAGGCTCTCCCCACTATGGCTACACCTTC
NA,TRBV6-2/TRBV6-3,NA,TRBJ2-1,CASSPSSGGSYNEQFF,TGTGCCAGCAGCCCTTCTTCAGGGGGGAGTTACAATGAGCAGTTCTTC
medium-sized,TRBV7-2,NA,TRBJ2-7,CASSLVGSGDYEQYF,TGTGCCAGCAGCTTAGTAGGTTCGGGGGACTACGAGCAGTACTTC
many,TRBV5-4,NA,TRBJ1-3,CASSLTGIGNTIYF,TGTGCCAGCAGCTTAACAGGGATTGGAAACACCATATATTTT
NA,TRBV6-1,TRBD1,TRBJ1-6,CASIEGTGNSPLHF,TGTGCCAGCATTGAAGGGACAGGAAACTCACCCCTCCACTTT
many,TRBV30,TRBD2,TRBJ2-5,CAWSGGLAGGQETQYF,TGTGCCTGGAGTGGGGGACTAGCGGGGGGGCAAGAGACCCAGTACTTC
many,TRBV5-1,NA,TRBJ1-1,CASSLGTRGGNTEAFF,TGCGCCAGCAGCTTGGGGACCCGAGGGGGGAACACTGAAGCTTTCTTT
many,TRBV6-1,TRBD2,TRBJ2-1,CASKSSGGAADEQFF,TGTGCCAGTAAATCAAGCGGGGGGGCCGCGGATGAGCAGTTCTTC